A single sample is the source of the 14 T cell receptor beta chains below, sequenced in a study of T cell responses to AZD1222 COVID-19 vaccine. TCRdb keeps only in-frame clones here, not all; method: immunoSEQ multiplex PCR. Of approximately 150,000 clones in the sample, approximately 89% were seen once. The specimen comprised peripheral blood, sampled 28 days after the second AZD1222 dose. These receptors all stem from an adult who received the AZD1222 COVID-19 vaccine.

The chain carries TRBV15 and TRBJ2-1; maybe TRBD2 (6 bases). V lost 1 base to trimming and J lost 9 bases, with 16 bases between them. Germline V gene sequence: CDR1 LNHNV, CDR2 YYDKDF (reference sequence). There are 15 residues in the CDR3. Written as DNA, the CDR3 is TGTGCCACCAGCAGAGTCCCGGGGACTGTCGGTGAGCAGTTCTTC. Translated, it gives CATSRVPGTVGEQFF.

In DNA form, the CDR3 reads TGTGCCACCAGTGATCCGCAGGGGGCGCGTGAAAAACTGTTTTTT. It codes for CATSDPQGAREKLFF. The V call is TRBV24-1, the J call TRBJ1-4; 8 positions match TRBD1. The CDR3 has 15 amino acids. The V gene end was trimmed by 3 bases and the J gene end by 7 bases; junction bases not matched to a gene: 6. Germline CDR1 and CDR2: KGHDR and SFDVKD.

This CDR3 is CASSLVLAGGYEQYF. DNA for the CDR3: TGCGCCAGCAGCTTGGTACTAGCGGGAGGTTACGAGCAGTACTTC. The chain combines TRBV5-1 with TRBJ2-7; TRBD2 agrees at 12 bases. Germline CDR1 SGHRS, CDR2 YFSETQ. The V and J ends lost 0 bases and 4 bases, in that order; junction bases with no gene match: 2. This CDR3 has 15 residues.

The gene calls are TRBV7-2 and TRBJ1-1, with TRBD1 matching over 9 bases. This CDR3 region has 15 residues. Germline CDR1 is SGHTA and CDR2 is FQGNSA. Losses at the gene ends were 5 bases for V and 1 base for J; bases not matched to a gene: 5. The CDR3 reads CASSEQGAPNTEAFF. The CDR3 DNA is TGTGCCAGCAGCGAACAGGGGGCCCCGAACACTGAAGCTTTCTTT.

The rearrangement uses TRBV19 and TRBJ2-1, with 8 bases fitting TRBD2. The CDR3 loop spans 15 amino acids. Germline lookup yields CDR1 LNHDA and CDR2 SQIVND (reference sequence). V shed 5 bases and J 10 bases; nucleotides not matched to a gene: 13. Here the CDR3 reads CASSAPGLGGREQFF. CDR3 nucleotides: TGTGCCAGTAGTGCTCCCGGACTGGGCGGGAGGGAGCAGTTCTTC.

The chain has TRBV28 and TRBJ1-1; 9 bases match TRBD1. With V trimmed by 3 bases and J by 5 bases, 7 bases remained unmatched. The CDR3 is made up of 15 amino acids. Germline CDR1 is MDHEN and CDR2 is SYDVKM. DNA for the CDR3: TGTGCCAGCAGTTTCCGACAGGGGGTTGGGACTGAAGCTTTCTTT. This sequence encodes CASSFRQGVGTEAFF.

The sample holds a few counts of this clone. The V gene is TRBV6-2 or TRBV6-3, the J gene TRBJ1-5; a possible D gene is TRBD1 (6 bases). The germline V gene encodes CDR1 MNHEY and CDR2 SVGEGT. The CDR3 sequence is 17 residues long. Trimming stripped 4 bases from V and 1 base from J, with 17 bases between. The CDR3 coding sequence is TGTGCCAGCAGTTTACTCCTACAGGGAGTGAGCAATCAGCCCCAGCATTTT. This translates into CASSLLLQGVSNQPQHF.

The chain employs TRBV6-2 or TRBV6-3 and TRBJ1-5; 7 bases are shared with TRBD1. The CDR3 runs to 13 residues. In germline, CDR1 is MNHEY, CDR2 SVGEGT. The trim removed 6 bases at V and 4 bases at J, leaving 3 bases unmatched. CDR3 sequence: CASSIQGNQPQHF. In DNA, the CDR3 is TGTGCCAGCAGCATACAGGGGAATCAGCCCCAGCATTTT.

Details on this clone: At one boundary the junction diverges from the germline segment, which might be a read error. The V and J genes are TRBV11-2 and TRBJ2-7; a possible D gene is TRBD2 (5 bases). Germline assignment: CDR1 SGHAT and CDR2 FQNNGV. The CDR3 loop spans 16 amino acids. The CDR3 region is CASCLVDSIGGYEQYF. The CDR3 bases are TGTGCCAGCTGCTTAGTCGACTCGATAGGAGGCTACGAGCAGTACTTC.

The V and J genes are TRBV6-5 and TRBJ1-4; unclear D gene. Germline V CDR1 and CDR2: MNHEY, SVGAGI. This CDR3 spans 12 amino acids. V shed 8 bases and J shed 7 bases, with 11 bases lying between them. CDR3 loop: CASYSVREKLFF. CDR3 in DNA: TGTGCCAGCTACAGTGTACGTGAAAAACTGTTTTTT.

The V call is TRBV2, the J call TRBJ2-7; 8 bases line up with TRBD2. From germline, CDR1 is SNHLY and CDR2 FYNNEI. The CDR3 covers 16 residues. V trimming: 3 bases; J trimming: 2 bases; junction bases outside the gene matches: 9. The CDR3 is CASSELLGRETYEQYF. In DNA, the CDR3 is TGTGCCAGCAGTGAGCTACTCGGGAGGGAAACCTACGAGCAGTACTTC.

This sequence joins TRBV5-1 and TRBJ2-6, with 13 bases identical to TRBD2. Germline trimming cut 7 bases from V and 3 bases from J; bases unmatched to any gene: 1. CDR1 is SGHRS and CDR2 is YFSETQ in the germline V gene. This CDR3 has 15 amino acids. The CDR3 DNA reads TGCGCCAGCCGACTAGCGGGAGGTGGGGCCAACGTCCTGACTTTC. Its translation is CASRLAGGGANVLTF.

This clone was counted between two and nine times. The chain links TRBV4-1 to TRBJ1-5; 10 positions match TRBD1. CDR3 length: 17 residues. V lost 3 bases, J lost 3 bases, and 8 bases stayed unmatched. From germline, CDR1 is MGHRA and CDR2 YSYEKL. Here the CDR3 reads CASSHPKGTGDNQPQHF. DNA for the CDR3: TGCGCCAGCAGCCACCCTAAGGGGACAGGGGACAATCAGCCCCAGCATTTT.

About this clone itself: At one end, the junction sequence differs from germline, possibly due to a read error. This chain uses TRBV29-1 with TRBJ1-2; no clear D. The CDR3 is 8 amino acids. CDR1 SQVTM and CDR2 ANQGSEA come from the germline V gene. The CDR3: CSDPDFSF. As DNA, the CDR3 is TGCAGCGATCCGGACTTTTCCTTC.